The T cell receptor beta chain under discussion was sequenced for a study of CD8 T cells in Susac syndrome. V was cut by 4 bases and J by 2 bases, with 10 bases left in between. Per germline, CDR1 LNHNV and CDR2 YYDKDF (reference sequence). CDR3 size: 14 residues. RNA, at about 0.5 to 1 ug, was reverse transcribed with random hexamers. TCRdb re-called the immunoSEQ multiplex PCR reads with MiXCR, one entry per CDR3 protein. The sample holds about 94,000 distinct CDR3 sequences, about 93% seen once. The sample was CD4+ T cells from PBMCs. This clonotype was obtained from a human donor with Susac syndrome. The chain combines TRBV15 with TRBJ2-3, with D possibly matching TRBD1 (5 bases). The CDR3 sequence: CATSNRQTTDTQYF. DNA of the CDR3: TGTGCCACCAGCAACCGACAGACCACAGATACGCAGTATTTT. The full variable domain, in which reference TRBV15 and TRBJ2-3 provide the parts outside the CDR3, is DAMVIQNPRYQVTQFGKPVTLSCSQTLNHNVMYWYQQKSSQAPKLLFHYYDKDFNNEADTPDNFQSRRPNTSFCFLDIRSPGLGDTAMYLCATSNRQTTDTQYFGPGTRLTVL.